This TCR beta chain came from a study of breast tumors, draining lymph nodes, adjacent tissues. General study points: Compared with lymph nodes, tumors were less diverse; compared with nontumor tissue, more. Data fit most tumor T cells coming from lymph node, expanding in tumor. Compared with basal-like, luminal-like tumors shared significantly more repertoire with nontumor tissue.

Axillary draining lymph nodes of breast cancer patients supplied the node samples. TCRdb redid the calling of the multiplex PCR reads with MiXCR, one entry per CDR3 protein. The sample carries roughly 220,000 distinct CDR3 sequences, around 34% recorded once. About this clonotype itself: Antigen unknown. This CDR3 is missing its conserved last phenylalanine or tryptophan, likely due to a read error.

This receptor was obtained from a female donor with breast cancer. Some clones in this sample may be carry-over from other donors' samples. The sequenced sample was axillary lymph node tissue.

CDR3 sequence: CASSPTGAYNEQFL. DNA of the CDR3: TGTGCCAGCAGCCCTACGGGGGCGTACAATGAGCAGTTCCTC. The V call is TRBV10-3, the J call TRBJ2-1, with D perhaps being TRBD1 or TRBD2 (6 bases each). From germline, CDR1 is ENHRY and CDR2 SYGVKD. The CDR3 is 14 amino acids. V was shortened by 10 bases and J by 4 bases, with 17 bases between the two germline ends.